The present T cell receptor beta chain was sequenced within a study of T cell repertoires in cytomegalovirus infection (dated by TCRdb to 2018 to 2020). Regarding the study in general: Because public TCR beta signatures pointed to carriage of CMV infection together with the matching HLA type, the HLA type of each donor mattered for the analysis. Broader findings and caveats from the paper: Carriers of CMV infection plus the relevant HLA type were discriminated by the cumulative frequency of public TCR beta family members in the study cohort and in an independent approximately 400-donor cohort. The ex vivo response was dominated by HLA-C-restricted CMV-specific TCR beta clonotypes, which also provided the single most frequent clonotype in two of eight donors.

CDR1 and CDR2 are read off the germline V gene as SGHRS and YFSETQ. The CDR3 contains 16 residues, cysteine and phenylalanine counted. CDR3 DNA is the only sequence kept; it has 48 bases, read in frame from the first base. V trim: 0 bases; J trim: 8 bases; unmatched bases: 4. The sequencer listed for this sample is Illumina HiSeq 1500. TCRdb took the public reads, trimmed them with fastp at Q25, ran MiXCR for clone calling and kept in-frame beta chains. One record per CDR3 amino acid sequence lists the most common genes and DNA. This sample is represented by about 440,000 distinct CDR3 sequences; roughly 31% of them were singletons. Roughly 13% of the sample lies in the top ten. There are a few counts of this clonotype. The antigen it binds to is not known. Per-base quality was not reported, and no clone a single base away is much larger than it.

Sequences were obtained from PBMCs. The receptor's source is a human donor in good health (CMV status not recorded). Some clones in this sample may be carry-over from other donors' samples. The chain employs TRBV5-1 and TRBJ2-1, and 14 junction bases match TRBD2. For the CDR3, the sequence is CASSLVGTSGGDEQFF. The DNA is as follows: TGCGCCAGCAGCTTGGTCGGGACTAGCGGGGGAGATGAGCAGTTCTTC. Full variable domain (CDR3 extended with the reference TRBV5-1 and TRBJ2-1 proteins): KAGVTQTPRYLIKTRGQQVTLSCSPISGHRSVSWYQQTPGQGLQFLFEYFSETQRNKGNFPGRFSGRQFSNSRSEMNVSTLELGDSALYLCASSLVGTSGGDEQFFGPGTRLTVL.